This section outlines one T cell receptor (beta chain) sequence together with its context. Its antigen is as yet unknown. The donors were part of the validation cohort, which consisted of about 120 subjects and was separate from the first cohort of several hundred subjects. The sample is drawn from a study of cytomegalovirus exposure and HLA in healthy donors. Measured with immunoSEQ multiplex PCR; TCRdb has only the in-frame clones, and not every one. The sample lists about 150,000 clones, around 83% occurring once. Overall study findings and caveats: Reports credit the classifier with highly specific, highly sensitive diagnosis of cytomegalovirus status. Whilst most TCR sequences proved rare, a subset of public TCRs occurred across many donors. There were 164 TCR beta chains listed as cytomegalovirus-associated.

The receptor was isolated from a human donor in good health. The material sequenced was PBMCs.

The CDR3 region has the DNA TGTGCCAGCTCTTCACAGGGTACCTCTGGGGCCAACGTCCTGACTTTC. Amino acids: CASSSQGTSGANVLTF. This chain connects TRBV18 to TRBJ2-6, with D possibly TRBD1 on 6 matching bases. Germline V gene data show CDR1 as KGHSH and CDR2 as LQKENI. The V gene lost 6 bases and the J gene lost 0 bases, with 12 bases spanning the gap. This CDR3 has 16 amino acids.